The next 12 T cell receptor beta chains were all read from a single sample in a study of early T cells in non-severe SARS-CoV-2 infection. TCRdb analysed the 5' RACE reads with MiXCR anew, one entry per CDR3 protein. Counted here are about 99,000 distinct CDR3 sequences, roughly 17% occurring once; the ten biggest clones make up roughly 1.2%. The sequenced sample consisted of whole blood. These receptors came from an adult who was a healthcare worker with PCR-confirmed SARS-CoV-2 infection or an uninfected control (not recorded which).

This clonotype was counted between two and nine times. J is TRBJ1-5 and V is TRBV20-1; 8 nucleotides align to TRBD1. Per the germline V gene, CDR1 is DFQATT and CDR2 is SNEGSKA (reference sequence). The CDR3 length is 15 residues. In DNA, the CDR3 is TGCAGCGCTTCACAGGGGGAGAATCGGTTTCAGCCCCAGCATTTT. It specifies CSASQGENRFQPQHF.

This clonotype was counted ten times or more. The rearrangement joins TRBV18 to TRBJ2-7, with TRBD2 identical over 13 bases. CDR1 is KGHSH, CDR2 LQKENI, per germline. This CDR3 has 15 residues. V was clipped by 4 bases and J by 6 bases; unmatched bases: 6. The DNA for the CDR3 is TGTGCCAGCTCACGCGGACTAGCGGGAGACCCCGAGCAGTACTTC. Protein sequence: CASSRGLAGDPEQYF.

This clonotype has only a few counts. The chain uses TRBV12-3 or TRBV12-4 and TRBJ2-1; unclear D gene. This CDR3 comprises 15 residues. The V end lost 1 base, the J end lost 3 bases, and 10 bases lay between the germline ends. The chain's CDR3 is CASSLGVLGYNEQFF. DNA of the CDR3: TGTGCCAGCAGTTTAGGGGTGTTGGGCTACAATGAGCAGTTCTTC.

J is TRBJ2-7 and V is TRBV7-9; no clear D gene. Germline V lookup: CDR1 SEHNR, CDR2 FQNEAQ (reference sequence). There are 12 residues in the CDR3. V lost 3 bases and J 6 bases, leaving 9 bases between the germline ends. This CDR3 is CASSLIAPEQYF. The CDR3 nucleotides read TGTGCCAGCAGCTTGATCGCCCCCGAGCAGTACTTC.

CDR3 region: CASSKGLAGVEQYF. The CDR3 coding sequence is TGTGCCAGTAGTAAAGGACTAGCGGGGGTGGAGCAGTACTTC. The chain combines TRBV19 with TRBJ2-7; 13 bases align to TRBD2. CDR1 is LNHDA and CDR2 is SQIVND in the germline V gene (reference sequence). This CDR3 has 14 amino acids. V shed 4 bases, J shed 7 bases, and the junction held 4 bases outside the gene matches.

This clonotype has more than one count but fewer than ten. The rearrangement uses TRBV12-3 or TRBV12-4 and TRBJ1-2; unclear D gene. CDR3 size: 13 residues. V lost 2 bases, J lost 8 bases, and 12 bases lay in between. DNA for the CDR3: TGTGCCAGCAGTTTAAGTTTGATCGGGGGCTACACCTTC. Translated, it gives CASSLSLIGGYTF.

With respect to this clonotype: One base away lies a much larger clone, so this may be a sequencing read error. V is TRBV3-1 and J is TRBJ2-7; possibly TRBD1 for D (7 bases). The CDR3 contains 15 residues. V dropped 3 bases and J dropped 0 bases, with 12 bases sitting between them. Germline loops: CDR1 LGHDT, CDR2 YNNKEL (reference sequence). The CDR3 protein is CASSQWGDSSYEQYF. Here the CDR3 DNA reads TGTGCCAGCAGCCAGTGGGGGGACAGCTCCTACGAGCAGTACTTC.

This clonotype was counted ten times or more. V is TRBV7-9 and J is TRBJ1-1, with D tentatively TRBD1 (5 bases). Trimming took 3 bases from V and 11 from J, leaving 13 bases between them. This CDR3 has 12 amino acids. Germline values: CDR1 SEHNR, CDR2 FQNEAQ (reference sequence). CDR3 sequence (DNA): TGTGCCAGCAGCTTTTCAGGGATGGACGCTTTCTTT. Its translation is CASSFSGMDAFF.

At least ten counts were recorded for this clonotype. CDR3 amino acids: CASSPGTGGETQYF. In DNA form, the CDR3 reads TGTGCCAGCAGTCCCGGGACAGGGGGAGAGACCCAGTACTTC. V usage is TRBV12-3 or TRBV12-4 and J usage is TRBJ2-5, with 11 bases that match TRBD1. The CDR3 is 14 amino acids. V lost 5 bases, J lost 4 bases, and 3 bases stayed unmatched.

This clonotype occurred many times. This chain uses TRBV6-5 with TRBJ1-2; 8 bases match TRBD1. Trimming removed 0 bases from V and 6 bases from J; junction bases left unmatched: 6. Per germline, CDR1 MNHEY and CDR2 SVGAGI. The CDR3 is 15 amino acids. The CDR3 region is CASSYSGQGADGYTF. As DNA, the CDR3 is TGTGCCAGCAGTTACTCGGGCCAGGGGGCAGATGGCTACACCTTC.

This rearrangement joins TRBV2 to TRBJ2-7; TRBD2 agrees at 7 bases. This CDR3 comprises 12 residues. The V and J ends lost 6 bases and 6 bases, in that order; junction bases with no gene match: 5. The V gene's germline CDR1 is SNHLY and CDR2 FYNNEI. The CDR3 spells CASSRGGSEQYF. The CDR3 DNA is TGTGCCAGCAGCCGTGGCGGGAGCGAGCAGTACTTC.

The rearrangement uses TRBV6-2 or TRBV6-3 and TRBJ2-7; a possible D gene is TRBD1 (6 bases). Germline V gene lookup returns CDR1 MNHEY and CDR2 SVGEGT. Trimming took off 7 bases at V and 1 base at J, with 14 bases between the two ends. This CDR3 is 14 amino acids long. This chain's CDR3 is CASTAGTRSYEQYF. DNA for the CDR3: TGTGCCAGCACCGCCGGGACACGTTCCTACGAGCAGTACTTC.